These 6 T cell receptor beta chains came from one sample sequenced in a study of OX40 agonist ivuxolimab in advanced cancers. The repertoire was sequenced with immunoSEQ multiplex PCR; TCRdb's copy has only in-frame clones and lacks some. This sample has over 75,000 clones, with about 83% found just once. This specimen was CD4+ or CD8+ T cells sorted from blood, taken in a trial of the OX40 agonist ivuxolimab. These receptors originate from an adult with an advanced solid tumor such as melanoma, head and neck, liver or kidney cancer.

The chain couples TRBV19 to TRBJ2-7; 11 nucleotides agree with TRBD2. V shed 5 bases and J 4 bases; nucleotides not matched to a gene: 7. Germline V lookup: CDR1 LNHDA, CDR2 SQIVND (reference sequence). This CDR3 is 15 amino acids long. The CDR3 reads CASSVAGGPQYEQYF. DNA for the CDR3: TGTGCCAGTAGTGTAGCGGGGGGGCCACAGTACGAGCAGTACTTC.

The gene calls are TRBV6-5 and TRBJ1-1, with a possible D match to TRBD1 (6 bases). Germline loops: CDR1 MNHEY, CDR2 SVGAGI. V dropped 6 bases and J dropped 5 bases, with 13 bases sitting between them. CDR3 length: 13 amino acids. The CDR3 loop reads CASSLRGGTEAFF. The DNA for the CDR3 is TGTGCCAGCAGCCTCAGAGGGGGGACTGAAGCTTTCTTT.

This chain uses TRBV5-1 with TRBJ1-5, with 9 bases matching TRBD1. Germline lookup yields CDR1 SGHRS and CDR2 YFSETQ. The CDR3 runs to 14 residues. Germline trimming cut 4 bases from V and 5 bases from J; bases unmatched to any gene: 4. CDR3 loop: CASSLRTGDQPQHF. Written as DNA, the CDR3 is TGCGCCAGCAGCCTGCGGACAGGGGATCAGCCCCAGCATTTT.

The chain recombines TRBV21-1 with TRBJ1-2. TRBV21-1 is deemed a pseudogene. This CDR3 spans 14 amino acids. CDR3 bases: TGTGCCAGCAGCTGTGGGACCTTGTGGTGGGGCTACACCTTC. Translated: CASSCGTLWWGYTF.

This clone occurred once. The chain combines TRBV11-2 with TRBJ1-4, with TRBD1 as a possible D gene (6 bases). V lost 4 bases, J lost 2 bases, and 11 bases lay in between. This CDR3 is built from 15 residues. Germline loops: CDR1 SGHAT, CDR2 FQNNGV. CDR3 nucleotide sequence: TGTGCCAGCAGCTCGGTGGGGGGCACTAATGAAAAACTGTTTTTT. Amino acids: CASSSVGGTNEKLFF.

The chain joins TRBV5-5 to TRBJ1-2; TRBD1 matches 9 bases. This CDR3 contains 13 residues. Trimming removed 4 bases from V and 13 bases from J; junction bases left unmatched: 11. The germline gives CDR1 SGHKS, CDR2 YYEKEE (reference sequence). This CDR3 is CASSLNPGQGCTF. CDR3 in DNA: TGTGCCAGCAGCCTGAATCCGGGACAGGGATGCACCTTC.